The present entry profiles one TCR beta chain with its context. Antigen specificity is unknown. The data stem from a study of T cell responses to AZD1222 COVID-19 vaccine. Study-wide results and caveats: Researchers took repertoire samples only after the peak T cell response had come. CD4 TCRs associated with vaccination spanned spike, dominating at 160-218 and 743-854. Among the donors, most were white British and more were female, and clonal diversity was possibly underestimated.

This CDR3 region has 14 residues. The V gene lost 2 bases and the J gene lost 7 bases, with 9 bases spanning the gap. Germline V gene data show CDR1 as LNHNV and CDR2 as YYDKDF (reference sequence). TCRdb's table, derived via immunoSEQ multiplex PCR, lists solely in-frame clones and lacks some. The data hold tens of thousands of clones, with roughly 85% observed a single time. The material sequenced was peripheral blood, taken on day 0 of MenACWY control vaccination. This TCR was sampled from an adult in good health. V usage is TRBV15 and J usage is TRBJ1-6, with D unresolved. For the CDR3, the DNA is TGTGCCACCAGCAGACTGGAGCGCAATTCACCCCTCCACTTT. Its protein is CATSRLERNSPLHF.